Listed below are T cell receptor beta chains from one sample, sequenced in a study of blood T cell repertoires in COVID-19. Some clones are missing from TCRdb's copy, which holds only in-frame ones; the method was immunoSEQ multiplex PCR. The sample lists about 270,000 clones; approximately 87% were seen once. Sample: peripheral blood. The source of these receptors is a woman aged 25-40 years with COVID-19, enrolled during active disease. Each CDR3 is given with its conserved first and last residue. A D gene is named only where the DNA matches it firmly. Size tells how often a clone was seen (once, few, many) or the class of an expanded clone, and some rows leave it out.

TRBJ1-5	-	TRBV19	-	CASRSRGGANQPQHF	TGTGCCAGTAGATCCCGGGGGGGGGCGAATCAGCCCCAGCATTTT
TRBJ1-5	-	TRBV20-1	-	CSASNPNQPQHF	TGCAGTGCTAGTAATCCTAATCAGCCCCAGCATTTT
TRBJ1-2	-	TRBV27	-	CASSLTSFLWGYGYTF	TGTGCCAGCAGTTTAACTAGCTTCTTATGGGGTTATGGCTACACCTTC
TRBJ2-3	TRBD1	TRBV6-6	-	CASSDRGSHSDTQYF	TGTGCCAGCAGTGACAGGGGTTCCCACTCAGATACGCAGTATTTT
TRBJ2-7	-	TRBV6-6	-	CASSYEWGDYEQYF	TGTGCCAGCAGTTACGAATGGGGCGATTACGAGCAGTACTTC
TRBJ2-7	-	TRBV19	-	CASSIASDNYEQYF	TGTGCCAGTAGTATAGCGTCAGATAACTACGAGCAGTACTTC
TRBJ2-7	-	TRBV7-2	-	CASSLASWAPEQYF	TGTGCCAGCAGCTTAGCATCCTGGGCCCCGGAGCAGTACTTC
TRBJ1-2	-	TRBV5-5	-	CASSLRQWLGYGYTF	TGTGCCAGCAGCCTTCGACAGTGGTTAGGGTATGGCTACACCTTC
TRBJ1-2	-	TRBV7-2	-	CASSFRPGGRDGYTF	TGTGCCAGCAGCTTCCGCCCCGGTGGCAGGGATGGCTACACCTTC
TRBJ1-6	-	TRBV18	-	CASSPQGLYHNSPLHF	TGTGCCAGCTCACCTCAGGGGCTCTACCATAATTCACCCCTCCACTTT
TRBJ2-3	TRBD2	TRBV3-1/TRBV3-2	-	CASSPRTSGGASDTQYF	TGTGCCAGCAGCCCACGGACTAGCGGGGGGGCATCAGATACGCAGTATTTT
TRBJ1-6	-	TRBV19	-	CASSRGLDSYNSPLHF	TGTGCCAGTAGTAGGGGACTTGACTCCTATAATTCACCCCTCCACTTT
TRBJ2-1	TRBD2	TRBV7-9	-	CASSSPPHSGTSNYEQFF	TGTGCCAGCAGCTCACCCCCCCATTCCGGGACTAGCAACTATGAGCAGTTCTTC
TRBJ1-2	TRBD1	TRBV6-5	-	CASSLTGQGNNYGYTF	TGTGCCAGCAGTTTAACAGGACAGGGTAATAACTATGGCTACACCTTC
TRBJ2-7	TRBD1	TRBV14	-	CASSQENVGQGYIEQYF	TGTGCCAGCAGCCAAGAGAACGTAGGACAGGGGTACATCGAGCAGTACTTC
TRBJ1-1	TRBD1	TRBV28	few	CASSRLGTVFSAEAFF	TGTGCCAGCAGCCGGCTAGGGACAGTCTTTAGCGCTGAAGCTTTCTTT
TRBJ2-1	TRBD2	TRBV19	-	CASAPLAGGPSSYNEQFF	TGTGCCAGTGCCCCTCTAGCGGGGGGTCCTAGCTCCTACAATGAGCAGTTCTTC
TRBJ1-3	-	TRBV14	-	CASSQVVTEIYF	TGTGCCAGCAGCCAAGTGGTGACAGAGATATATTTT
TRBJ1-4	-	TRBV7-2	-	CASSFAGPNEKLFF	TGTGCCAGCAGCTTTGCAGGCCCCAATGAAAAACTGTTTTTT
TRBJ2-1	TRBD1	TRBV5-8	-	CASSAWDRGFDEQFF	TGTGCCAGCAGCGCATGGGACAGGGGGTTCGATGAGCAGTTCTTC
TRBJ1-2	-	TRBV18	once	CASSPQGDTGYTF	TGTGCCAGCTCACCACAGGGGGATACTGGCTACACCTTC
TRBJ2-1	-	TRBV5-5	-	CASNSRGTRGFSYNEQFF	TGTGCCAGCAACTCACGGGGGACGCGAGGGTTCTCCTACAATGAGCAGTTCTTC
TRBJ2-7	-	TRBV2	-	CASTARGSYEQYF	TGTGCCAGCACCGCGAGGGGGTCCTACGAGCAGTACTTC
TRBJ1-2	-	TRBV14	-	CASSLTGHLDGYTF	TGTGCCAGCAGCCTTACGGGACATTTGGATGGCTACACCTTC
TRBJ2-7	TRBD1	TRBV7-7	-	CASSPGGGQGNEQYF	TGTGCCAGCAGCCCCGGGGGAGGACAGGGGAACGAGCAGTACTTC
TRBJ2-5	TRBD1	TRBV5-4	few	CASSLWDRREETQYF	TGTGCCAGCAGCTTGTGGGACAGGCGGGAAGAGACCCAGTACTTC
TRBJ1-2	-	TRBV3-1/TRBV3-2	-	CASSQAGSLYGYTF	TGTGCCAGCAGCCAAGCAGGGTCCCTATATGGCTACACCTTC
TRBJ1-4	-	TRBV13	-	CASSSTSGSSNEKLFF	TGTGCCAGCAGCTCAACCTCCGGGTCTTCTAATGAAAAACTGTTTTTT
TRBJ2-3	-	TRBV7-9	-	CASRYSSTDTQYF	TGTGCCAGCAGATACTCTAGCACAGATACGCAGTATTTT
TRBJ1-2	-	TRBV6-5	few	CASSYMTEANYGYTF	TGTGCCAGCAGTTACATGACAGAAGCTAACTATGGCTACACCTTC
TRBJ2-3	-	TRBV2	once	CASSERGISTDTQYF	TGTGCCAGCAGTGAAAGGGGGATAAGCACAGATACGCAGTATTTT
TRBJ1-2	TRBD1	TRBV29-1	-	CSVWTGTANYGYTF	TGCAGCGTTTGGACCGGGACAGCTAACTATGGCTACACCTTC
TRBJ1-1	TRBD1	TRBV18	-	CASSPLLLQGATEAFF	TGTGCCAGCTCACCACTGCTTTTGCAGGGGGCCACTGAAGCTTTCTTT
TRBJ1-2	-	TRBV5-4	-	CASKRWEGRYGYTF	TGTGCCAGCAAACGATGGGAGGGACGCTATGGCTACACCTTC
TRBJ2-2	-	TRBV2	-	CASSQTGELFF	TGTGCCAGCAGCCAGACCGGGGAGCTGTTTTTT
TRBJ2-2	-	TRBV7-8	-	CASSDDTRVVSGELFF	TGTGCCAGCAGCGATGATACTAGGGTAGTGAGCGGGGAGCTGTTTTTT
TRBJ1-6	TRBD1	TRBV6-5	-	CASSYSKGTGAALHF	TGTGCCAGCAGTTACTCGAAGGGGACAGGGGCGGCCCTCCACTTT
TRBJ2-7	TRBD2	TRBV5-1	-	CASSAGLAGSGYEQYF	TGCGCCAGCAGCGCGGGACTAGCGGGGTCCGGCTACGAGCAGTACTTC
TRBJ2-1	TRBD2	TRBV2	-	CASNPGGSYNEQFF	TGTGCCAGCAACCCGGGGGGCTCCTACAATGAGCAGTTCTTC
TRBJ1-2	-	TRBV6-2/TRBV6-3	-	CASSYSAEVYGYTF	TGTGCCAGCAGTTACTCGGCTGAGGTTTATGGCTACACCTTC
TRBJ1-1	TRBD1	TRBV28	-	CASSWDSLTEAFF	TGTGCCAGCAGTTGGGACAGTCTTACTGAAGCTTTCTTT
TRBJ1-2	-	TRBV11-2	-	CASSLASAPNYGYTF	TGTGCCAGCAGCTTAGCCAGTGCCCCCAACTATGGCTACACCTTC
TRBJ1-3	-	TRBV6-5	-	CASSYSKGAGNTIYF	TGTGCCAGCAGTTACTCGAAAGGGGCTGGAAACACCATATATTTT
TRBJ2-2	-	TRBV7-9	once	CASSFVQGNTGELFF	TGTGCCAGCAGCTTCGTGCAGGGGAACACCGGGGAGCTGTTTTTT
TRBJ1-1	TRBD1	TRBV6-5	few	CASSYSFRTGNTEAFF	TGTGCCAGCAGTTACTCCTTTAGGACAGGGAACACTGAAGCTTTCTTT
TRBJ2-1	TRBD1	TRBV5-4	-	CASSFNRGTYNEQFF	TGTGCCAGCAGCTTCAACAGGGGAACCTACAATGAGCAGTTCTTC
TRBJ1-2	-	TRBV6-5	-	CASSYRGIGYGYTF	TGTGCCAGCAGTTATAGGGGGATAGGCTATGGCTACACCTTC
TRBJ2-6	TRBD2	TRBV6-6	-	CASSYNGGTGANVLTF	TGTGCCAGCAGTTATAACGGGGGGACTGGGGCCAACGTCCTGACTTTC